Listed below are T cell receptor beta chains from one sample, sequenced in a study of blood T cells in healthy people across ages. TCRdb reprocessed the 5' RACE reads via MiXCR and lists one record per CDR3 protein. The table includes 700,000 to 850,000 distinct CDR3 sequences, around 36% detected once. What was sequenced was blood. All receptors come from a man aged 18 to 35 in good health. Each CDR3 is given with its conserved first and last residue. Each record gives: D gene, clone size, J gene, V gene, CDR3 protein, CDR3 DNA. D genes are given only for firm matches. Expanded clones get a size class; other rows say once, few or many, or leave the size out.

D: TRBD2
size: -
J: TRBJ2-7
V: TRBV5-5
CDR3: CASSLRLATYEQYF
DNA: TGTGCCAGCAGCCTGAGACTAGCGACATACGAGCAGTACTTC

D: -
size: few
J: TRBJ1-2
V: TRBV20-1
CDR3: CSAASGYTF
DNA: TGCAGTGCGGCAAGTGGCTACACCTTC

D: TRBD1
size: many
J: TRBJ1-2
V: TRBV20-1
CDR3: CSARPGTGLRGYTF
DNA: TGCAGTGCTAGACCTGGGACAGGGTTACGCGGCTACACCTTC

D: TRBD2
size: few
J: TRBJ2-5
V: TRBV9
CDR3: CASSPSGANQETQYF
DNA: TGTGCCAGCAGCCCTAGCGGGGCAAACCAGGAGACCCAGTACTTC

D: -
size: few
J: TRBJ1-2
V: TRBV9
CDR3: CASSVDGGRGGYTF
DNA: TGTGCCAGCAGCGTAGATGGGGGGAGAGGTGGCTACACCTTC

D: TRBD2
size: few
J: TRBJ2-3
V: TRBV27
CDR3: CASSRGGPDTQYF
DNA: TGTGCCAGCAGCCGGGGGGGGCCGGATACGCAGTATTTT

D: -
size: -
J: TRBJ1-4
V: TRBV20-1
CDR3: CSAIIPAGKLFF
DNA: TGCAGTGCTATTATCCCAGCCGGCAAACTGTTTTTT

D: -
size: -
J: TRBJ1-6
V: TRBV7-2
CDR3: CASSQGNGGSPLHF
DNA: TGTGCCAGCAGCCAGGGGAACGGCGGTTCACCCCTCCACTTT

D: -
size: few
J: TRBJ1-6
V: TRBV7-8
CDR3: CASSQTPGTRPLASPLHF
DNA: TGTGCCAGCAGCCAAACCCCCGGGACAAGGCCTTTGGCATCACCCCTCCACTTT

D: -
size: -
J: TRBJ1-2
V: TRBV7-2
CDR3: CASSLAWGGLNYGYTF
DNA: TGTGCCAGCAGCTTAGCATGGGGGGGCCTTAACTATGGCTACACCTTC

D: -
size: few
J: TRBJ2-1
V: TRBV7-9
CDR3: CASRPSGGGDPHNEQFF
DNA: TGTGCCAGCAGACCCTCTGGAGGGGGGGATCCCCACAATGAGCAGTTCTTC

D: -
size: once
J: TRBJ2-5
V: TRBV5-5
CDR3: CASRMEGSGSDEQYF
DNA: TGTGCCAGCAGGATGGAGGGGTCGGGGTCGGATGAGCAGTACTTC

D: -
size: -
J: TRBJ1-2
V: TRBV20-1
CDR3: CSATQHTGAHYGYTF
DNA: TGCAGTGCTACTCAACACACGGGGGCTCACTATGGCTACACCTTC

D: -
size: -
J: TRBJ1-4
V: TRBV29-1
CDR3: CSVEEWGLTEKLFF
DNA: TGCAGCGTTGAAGAATGGGGACTAACCGAAAAACTGTTTTTT

D: -
size: -
J: TRBJ2-1
V: TRBV7-9
CDR3: CASSPTSGGLGNEQVF
DNA: TGTGCCAGCAGCCCTACGTCCGGGGGTCTAGGCAATGAGCAGGTCTTC

D: -
size: -
J: TRBJ1-2
V: TRBV7-2
CDR3: CASSSQGNDNYGYTF
DNA: TGTGCCAGCAGCTCCCAGGGAAACGATAACTATGGCTACACCTTC

D: -
size: many
J: TRBJ2-1
V: TRBV4-2
CDR3: CASSQDLRGGPNEQFF
DNA: TGTGCCAGCAGCCAAGATCTGCGTGGGGGGCCGAATGAGCAGTTCTTC

D: TRBD2
size: many
J: TRBJ2-7
V: TRBV6-1
CDR3: CASSKTSATGKGYEQYF
DNA: TGTGCCAGCAGTAAAACTAGCGCCACGGGAAAAGGCTACGAGCAGTACTTC

D: -
size: -
J: TRBJ2-7
V: TRBV10-3
CDR3: CAISAGDLAYEQYF
DNA: TGTGCCATCAGTGCCGGGGATCTTGCTTACGAGCAGTACTTC

D: -
size: -
J: TRBJ1-6
V: TRBV4-3
CDR3: CASSLETGRNSPLHF
DNA: TGCGCCAGCAGCCTTGAAACAGGGAGAAATTCACCCCTCCACTTT

D: -
size: few
J: TRBJ1-6
V: TRBV20-1
CDR3: CSATRPPPLGSSPLHF
DNA: TGCAGTGCTACCCGACCTCCCCCCCTTGGGAGTTCACCCCTCCACTTT

D: -
size: many
J: TRBJ1-4
V: TRBV20-1
CDR3: CSARDGEKLFF
DNA: TGCAGCGCTCGGGACGGAGAAAAACTGTTTTTT

D: TRBD2
size: -
J: TRBJ2-1
V: TRBV20-1
CDR3: CSATPYRDQAGETQFF
DNA: TGCAGTGCTACCCCGTACCGGGACCAAGCGGGGGAGACCCAGTTCTTC

D: -
size: many
J: TRBJ2-3
V: TRBV6-2/TRBV6-3
CDR3: CASSYGGASTDTQYF
DNA: TGTGCCAGCAGTTACGGGGGAGCTAGCACAGATACGCAGTATTTT

D: -
size: few
J: TRBJ2-7
V: TRBV4-3
CDR3: CASSQELQEGHEQYF
DNA: TGCGCCAGCAGCCAGGAACTACAGGAGGGCCACGAGCAGTACTTC

D: -
size: -
J: TRBJ2-1
V: TRBV7-9
CDR3: CASTAPSDLNEQFF
DNA: TGTGCCAGCACCGCACCCTCAGATCTCAATGAGCAGTTCTTC

D: -
size: few
J: TRBJ1-6
V: TRBV20-1
CDR3: CSAAVPQQLTRNSPLHF
DNA: TGCAGTGCCGCCGTACCGCAACAGCTAACGAGAAATTCACCCCTCCACTTT

D: -
size: -
J: TRBJ2-4
V: TRBV4-3
CDR3: CTSSQRASQNIQYF
DNA: TGCACCAGCAGCCAACGGGCCTCCCAAAACATTCAGTACTTC

D: -
size: few
J: TRBJ1-2
V: TRBV4-2
CDR3: CASSHPLAGENGYTF
DNA: TGTGCCAGCAGCCACCCCTTGGCGGGCGAGAATGGCTACACCTTC

D: -
size: -
J: TRBJ1-1
V: TRBV6-1
CDR3: CAIGMKVTWDTEAFF
DNA: TGTGCCATCGGGATGAAGGTAACTTGGGACACTGAAGCTTTCTTT

D: -
size: -
J: TRBJ1-1
V: TRBV7-8
CDR3: CASSLKGFGFGGTEAFF
DNA: TGTGCCAGCAGCTTAAAAGGGTTTGGCTTCGGAGGAACTGAAGCTTTCTTT

D: -
size: few
J: TRBJ2-5
V: TRBV10-3
CDR3: CAISEGGTETQYF
DNA: TGTGCCATCAGTGAAGGGGGAACAGAGACCCAGTACTTC

D: TRBD1
size: few
J: TRBJ1-5
V: TRBV10-3
CDR3: CAISEGQGIRQPQHF
DNA: TGTGCCATCAGTGAGGGACAGGGGATAAGGCAGCCCCAGCATTTT

D: -
size: few
J: TRBJ1-1
V: TRBV19
CDR3: CASSYFLRRDGDTEAFF
DNA: TGTGCCAGTAGTTATTTCTTGCGCCGGGACGGTGACACTGAAGCTTTCTTT

D: TRBD1
size: few
J: TRBJ2-2
V: TRBV2
CDR3: CASSWDRGVDGELFF
DNA: TGTGCCAGCAGTTGGGACAGGGGGGTTGACGGGGAGCTGTTTTTT

D: -
size: -
J: TRBJ2-2
V: TRBV5-4
CDR3: CASSLEAIPEELFF
DNA: TGTGCCAGCAGCTTGGAGGCCATCCCGGAGGAGCTGTTTTTT

D: -
size: -
J: TRBJ2-3
V: TRBV27
CDR3: CASSLRGYPQDTQYF
DNA: TGTGCCAGCAGTTTAAGGGGGTACCCACAAGATACGCAGTATTTT

D: TRBD1
size: few
J: TRBJ2-7
V: TRBV20-1
CDR3: CSARKGQGAYNEQYF
DNA: TGCAGTGCTAGAAAGGGACAGGGGGCGTACAATGAGCAGTACTTC

D: -
size: -
J: TRBJ1-1
V: TRBV18
CDR3: CASSPDYEAFF
DNA: TGTGCCAGCTCACCCGATTATGAAGCTTTCTTT

D: TRBD1
size: -
J: TRBJ2-3
V: TRBV12-3/TRBV12-4
CDR3: CASSRGTGQFGTQYF
DNA: TGTGCCAGCAGTCGAGGGACAGGCCAATTCGGTACGCAGTATTTT